The 21 T cell receptor beta chains below come from one sample, sequenced in a study of blood T cell repertoires in COVID-19 (dated by TCRdb to 2020 to 2021). The library was produced with the immunoSEQ multiplex PCR assay. Entries here come from immuneACCESS through TCRdb and include only in-frame sequences with V and J called. Some clones fail to appear in such tables; in the studies checked, an unresolved V gene covers under half of the shortfall, and the cause of the remainder is unknown. The sample profile shows approximately 380,000 clones; roughly 85% of them were found once. Of the sample, 3.5% to 4% falls within the top ten clones. The sequenced material came from peripheral blood. The receptors originated from a woman aged 18-35 years with acute or convalescent COVID-19.

The CDR3 DNA sequence: TGTGCCAGCAGTCCTCCTCCTGCCGGGGACATCGTGAACAATCAGCCCCAGCATTTT. This codes for CASSPPPAGDIVNNQPQHF. This chain connects TRBV28 to TRBJ1-5; D may be TRBD1 (6 bases). The CDR3 totals 19 residues. V was trimmed by 5 bases and J by 3 bases, leaving 26 bases between them. Per the germline V gene, CDR1 is MDHEN and CDR2 is SYDVKM.

This clone occurred many times. V and J are TRBV29-1 and TRBJ1-1, with TRBD1 identical over 10 bases. In germline, CDR1 is SQVTM, CDR2 ANQGSEA. The CDR3 consists of 13 residues. The CDR3, as DNA: TGCAGTGTACGACAGGGGGCTGACACTGAAGCTTTCTTT. Translation: CSVRQGADTEAFF. The full variable domain, with the rest looked up from reference TRBV29-1 and TRBJ1-1, is SAVISQKPSRDICQRGTSLTIQCQVDSQVTMMFWYRQQPGQSLTLIATANQGSEATYESGFVIDKFPISRPNLTFSTLTVSNMSPEDSSIYLCSVRQGADTEAFFGQGTRLTVV.

J is TRBJ2-7 and V is TRBV7-6, with 9 bases fitting TRBD2. The germline V gene encodes CDR1 SGHVS and CDR2 FNYEAQ. With V trimmed by 5 bases and J by 0 bases, 8 bases remained unmatched. CDR3 length: 16 residues. CDR3 sequence (DNA): TGTGCCAGCAGCCCACAGACTAGCGGCCTCTCCTACGAGCAGTACTTC. Translated: CASSPQTSGLSYEQYF.

V gene TRBV11-2 combines with J gene TRBJ2-3; 11 nucleotides agree with TRBD2. Germline V gene sequence: CDR1 SGHAT, CDR2 FQNNGV. V lost 0 bases, J lost 4 bases, and 15 bases stayed unmatched. The length of the CDR3 is 20 residues. This chain's CDR3 is CASSLDNGTSGDLRADTQYF. The DNA for the CDR3 is TGTGCCAGCAGCTTAGATAACGGGACTAGCGGAGACCTCAGGGCAGATACGCAGTATTTT.

This clone was seen once. This chain connects TRBV19 to TRBJ2-1; 15 bases map to TRBD2. CDR1 LNHDA and CDR2 SQIVND come from the germline V gene (reference sequence). Trimming took 5 bases from V and 5 from J; bases not matched to a gene: 4. CDR3 length: 16 residues. The CDR3 sequence is CASSPGLAGGNNEQFF. CDR3 in DNA: TGTGCCAGTAGTCCAGGACTAGCGGGAGGGAACAATGAGCAGTTCTTC.

J is TRBJ1-2 and V is TRBV5-6; perhaps TRBD1 as D (6 bases). This CDR3 spans 13 amino acids. Trimming pared 3 bases from V and 3 bases from J, leaving 9 bases between. CDR1 is SGHDT and CDR2 is YYEEEE in the germline V gene. The CDR3 loop reads CASSSGVDYGYTF. The CDR3 DNA reads TGTGCCAGCAGCTCAGGGGTCGACTATGGCTACACCTTC. The variable domain in full, with the rest retrieved from reference TRBV5-6 and TRBJ1-2, is DAGVTQSPTHLIKTRGQQVTLRCSPKSGHDTVSWYQQALGQGPQFIFQYYEEEERQRGNFPDRFSGHQFPNYSSELNVNALLLGDSALYLCASSSGVDYGYTFGSGTRLTVV.

The gene calls are TRBV7-6 and TRBJ1-6; 12 nucleotides match TRBD1. V gave up 4 bases and J gave up 6 bases; unmatched junction bases: 4. Germline CDR1 reads SGHVS; CDR2 reads FNYEAQ. This CDR3 has 16 amino acids. In nucleotides, the CDR3 is TGTGCCAGCAGCTCGGGACAGGGGGCAGTTAATTCACCCCTCCACTTT. This translates into CASSSGQGAVNSPLHF.

V and J are TRBV5-4 and TRBJ1-2; D is ambiguous. This CDR3 is built from 12 residues. Deletions cut 2 bases from V and 8 bases from J, with 10 bases between. Germline V gives CDR1 SGHNT, CDR2 YYREEE (reference sequence). Here the CDR3 reads CASSFDSGGYTF. Here the CDR3 DNA reads TGTGCCAGCAGCTTCGACTCGGGAGGCTACACCTTC.

The rearrangement joins TRBV3-1 (or the pseudogene TRBV3-2) to TRBJ2-3; D not resolved. Trimming pared 1 base from V and 2 bases from J, leaving 13 bases between. The CDR3 runs 16 residues. The V gene's germline CDR1 is LGHDT and CDR2 YNNKEL (reference sequence). The CDR3 bases are TGTGCCAGCAGCCAAGGGGTGGAGCGTTCCACAGATACGCAGTATTTT. Protein: CASSQGVERSTDTQYF.

This chain connects TRBV6-5 to TRBJ1-6, with TRBD1 identical over 7 bases. The junction had 8 bases not matched to a gene; V was cut back by 7 bases and J by 5 bases. The CDR3 totals 15 residues. Germline CDR1 MNHEY, CDR2 SVGAGI. The CDR3 is CASKGQGGNNSPLHF. Here the CDR3 DNA reads TGTGCCAGCAAGGGCCAGGGGGGAAATAATTCACCCCTCCACTTT.

The chain joins TRBV9 to TRBJ2-5, with D maybe TRBD2 (6 bases). The CDR3 has 17 residues. Germline loops: CDR1 SGDLS, CDR2 YYNGEE. V was clipped by 0 bases and J by 3 bases, with 18 bases between them. The CDR3 protein is CASSVAGTLYGEETQYF. In DNA, the CDR3 is TGTGCCAGCAGCGTAGCCGGGACTTTATATGGGGAAGAGACCCAGTACTTC. Using reference TRBV9 and TRBJ2-5 for the parts outside the CDR3, the full variable domain is DSGVTQTPKHLITATGQRVTLRCSPRSGDLSVYWYQQSLDQGLQFLIQYYNGEERAKGNILERFSAQQFPDLHSELNLSSLELGDSALYFCASSVAGTLYGEETQYFGPGTRLLVL.

Worth noting for this clone: At the DNA level, this CDR3 is encoded by other sequences in the same sample as well. As DNA, the CDR3 is TGTGCCAGTAGTAGGACAGCTAATCAGCCCCAGCATTTT. It is translated as CASSRTANQPQHF. The chain recombines TRBV19 with TRBJ1-5; tentatively, D is TRBD1 (6 bases). The CDR3 has 13 amino acids. With 4 bases removed from V and 4 bases from J, the gap between germline ends came to 8 bases. Per germline, CDR1 LNHDA and CDR2 SQIVND (reference sequence).

This clone has a single count. The chain is built from TRBV4-1 and TRBJ1-2, with D tentatively TRBD1 (6 bases). The germline V and J ends were trimmed by 1 base and 4 bases, with 16 bases remaining between them. Germline CDR1 MGHRA, CDR2 YSYEKL. The CDR3 length is 16 residues. The CDR3 DNA reads TGCGCCAGCAGCCAAGGGACCGTGGACAGAACCTATGGCTACACCTTC. Amino acid sequence: CASSQGTVDRTYGYTF.

This clone has only one observation. The chain carries TRBV7-8 and TRBJ2-5, with D tentatively TRBD1 (5 bases). The CDR3 runs 14 residues. Germline CDR1 is SGHVS and CDR2 is FQNEAQ. V was pared by 2 bases and J by 5 bases, with 12 bases between. The CDR3 region is CASSLSGFRETQYF. The DNA for the CDR3 is TGTGCCAGCAGCTTATCAGGGTTTCGCGAGACCCAGTACTTC.

This clone is a singleton in its sample. The V gene is TRBV9, the J gene TRBJ2-5, with D maybe TRBD1 (5 bases). Trimming pared 0 bases from V and 2 bases from J, leaving 8 bases between. Germline V gives CDR1 SGDLS, CDR2 YYNGEE. This CDR3 region has 14 residues. The DNA for the CDR3 is TGTGCCAGCAGCGTAGGACAGACACAAGAGACCCAGTACTTC. Translated: CASSVGQTQETQYF. The whole variable domain, filled in from reference TRBV9 and TRBJ2-5, reads DSGVTQTPKHLITATGQRVTLRCSPRSGDLSVYWYQQSLDQGLQFLIQYYNGEERAKGNILERFSAQQFPDLHSELNLSSLELGDSALYFCASSVGQTQETQYFGPGTRLLVL.

The V and J genes are TRBV7-8 and TRBJ1-5, with 8 bases aligning to TRBD1. In germline, CDR1 is SGHVS, CDR2 FQNEAQ. This CDR3 is built from 15 residues. V shed 2 bases, J shed 1 base, and the junction held 1 base outside the gene matches. The CDR3 DNA reads as TGTGCCAGCAGCTTACAGGGGGCGAGCAATCAGCCCCAGCATTTT. Its translation is CASSLQGASNQPQHF.

The chain combines TRBV7-2 with TRBJ1-2, with D hard to call. This CDR3 is built from 13 residues. CDR1 and CDR2 (germline): SGHTA, FQGNSA. V lost 5 bases and J lost 6, with 13 bases in between. Written as DNA, the CDR3 is TGTGCCAGCAGCCCACGGGGAATCGATGGCTACACCTTC. Translated: CASSPRGIDGYTF.

The chain links TRBV19 to TRBJ2-3; 11 nucleotides agree with TRBD2. Per germline, CDR1 LNHDA and CDR2 SQIVND (reference sequence). J lost 5 bases, V lost 6 bases, and 10 bases had no gene match. CDR3 length: 16 residues. The CDR3 bases are TGTGCCAGTAGGGGTCAACTAGCGGGAGAAATAGATACGCAGTATTTT. Translated: CASRGQLAGEIDTQYF.

This clone was seen only once. V is TRBV9 and J is TRBJ2-3; D is perhaps TRBD2 (5 bases). CDR3 length equals 18 residues. Trimming took off 0 bases at V and 9 bases at J, with 26 bases between the two ends. The germline CDR1 and CDR2 sequences are SGDLS and YYNGEE. The CDR3 nucleotides read TGTGCCAGCAGCGTAGCTCCTGTGGGAGTCCGGGAATTAGTAACGCAGTATTTT. Protein product: CASSVAPVGVRELVTQYF. Full variable domain (remainder filled in from reference TRBV9 and TRBJ2-3): DSGVTQTPKHLITATGQRVTLRCSPRSGDLSVYWYQQSLDQGLQFLIQYYNGEERAKGNILERFSAQQFPDLHSELNLSSLELGDSALYFCASSVAPVGVRELVTQYFGPGTRLTVL.

This sequence joins TRBV7-9 and TRBJ2-3, with a tentative D call TRBD1 (5 bases). The CDR3 is 15 amino acids. Trimming took off 4 bases at V and 0 bases at J, with 11 bases between the two ends. Germline CDR1 and CDR2: SEHNR and FQNEAQ (reference sequence). CDR3 loop: CASSSIRVSTDTQYF. In nucleotides, the CDR3 is TGTGCCAGCAGCTCGATCAGGGTTAGCACAGATACGCAGTATTTT. Filled out from reference TRBV7-9 and TRBJ2-3, the complete variable domain reads DTGVSQNPRHKITKRGQNVTFRCDPISEHNRLYWYRQTLGQGPEFLTYFQNEAQLEKSRLLSDRFSAERPKGSFSTLEIQRTEQGDSAMYLCASSSIRVSTDTQYFGPGTRLTVL.

The rearrangement joins TRBV10-3 to TRBJ1-3; D gene ambiguous. Germline-derived CDR1 and CDR2 are ENHRY and SYGVKD. With 2 bases removed from V and 4 bases from J, the gap between germline ends came to 9 bases. The CDR3 runs 14 residues. The CDR3 loop reads CAISESRGGNTIYF. Written as DNA, the CDR3 is TGTGCCATCAGTGAGAGTCGGGGAGGAAACACCATATATTTT.